This TCR beta chain was observed in a study of technical replicates of blood from a few donors. Here immunoSEQ multiplex PCR was the method, and the copy in TCRdb shows in-frame clones only, minus some. The sample lists some 87,000 clones; roughly 97% were seen once. The germline V gene encodes CDR1 LNHDA and CDR2 SQIVND (reference sequence). J lost 6 bases, V lost 5 bases, and 7 bases had no gene match. CDR3 length: 13 amino acids. This receptor was identified in a human donor in good health. Sequencing input: T cells isolated from PBMCs. This chain uses TRBV19 with TRBJ2-7, with TRBD2 matching over 7 bases. The CDR3 is CASSPSTGGEQYF. As DNA, the CDR3 is TGTGCCAGTAGTCCCTCCACGGGGGGCGAGCAGTACTTC.